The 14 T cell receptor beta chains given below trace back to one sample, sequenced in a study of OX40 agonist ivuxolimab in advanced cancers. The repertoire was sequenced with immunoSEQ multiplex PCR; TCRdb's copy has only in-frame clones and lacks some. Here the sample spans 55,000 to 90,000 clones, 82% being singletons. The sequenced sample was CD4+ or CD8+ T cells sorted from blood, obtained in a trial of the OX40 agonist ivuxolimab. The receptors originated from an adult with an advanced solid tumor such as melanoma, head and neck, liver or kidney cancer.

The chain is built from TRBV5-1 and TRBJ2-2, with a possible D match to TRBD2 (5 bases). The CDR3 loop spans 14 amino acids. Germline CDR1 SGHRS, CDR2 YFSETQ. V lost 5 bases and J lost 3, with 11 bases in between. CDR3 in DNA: TGCGCCAGCAGGAGAGAGGGTTACACCGGGGAGCTGTTTTTT. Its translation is CASRREGYTGELFF.

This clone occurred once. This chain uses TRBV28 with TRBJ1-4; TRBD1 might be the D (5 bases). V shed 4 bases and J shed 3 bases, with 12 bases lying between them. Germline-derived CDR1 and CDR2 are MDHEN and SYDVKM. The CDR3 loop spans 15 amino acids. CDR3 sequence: CASSSLGLANEKLFF. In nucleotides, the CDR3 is TGTGCCAGCAGTTCCTTGGGACTGGCTAATGAAAAACTGTTTTTT. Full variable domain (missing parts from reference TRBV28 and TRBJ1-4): DVKVTQSSRYLVKRTGEKVFLECVQDMDHENMFWYRQDPGLGLRLIYFSYDVKMKEKGDIPEGYSVSREKKERFSLILESASTNQTSMYLCASSSLGLANEKLFFGSGTQLSVL.

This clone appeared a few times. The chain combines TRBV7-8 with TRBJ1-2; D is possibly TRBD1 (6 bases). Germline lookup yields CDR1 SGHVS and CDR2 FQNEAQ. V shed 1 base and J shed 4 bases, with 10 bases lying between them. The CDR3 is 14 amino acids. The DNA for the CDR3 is TGTGCCAGCAGCTTAGGAGGACAGTCCTATGGCTACACCTTC. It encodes CASSLGGQSYGYTF.

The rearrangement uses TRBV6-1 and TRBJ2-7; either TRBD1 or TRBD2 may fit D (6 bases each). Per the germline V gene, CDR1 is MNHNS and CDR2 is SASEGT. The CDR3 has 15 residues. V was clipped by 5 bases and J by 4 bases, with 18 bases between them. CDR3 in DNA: TGTGCCAGCAGTCCCCTAGAGGGGGGTAAATACGAGCAGTACGTC. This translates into CASSPLEGGKYEQYV.

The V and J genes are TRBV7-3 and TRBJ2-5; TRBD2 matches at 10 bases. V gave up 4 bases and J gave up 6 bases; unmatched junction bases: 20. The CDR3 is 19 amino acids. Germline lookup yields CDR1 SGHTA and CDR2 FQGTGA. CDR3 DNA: TGTGCCAGCAGCTCAGAGGGGGGTTTGACTAGCGGGCAAAGAAAGACCCAGTACTTC. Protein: CASSSEGGLTSGQRKTQYF.

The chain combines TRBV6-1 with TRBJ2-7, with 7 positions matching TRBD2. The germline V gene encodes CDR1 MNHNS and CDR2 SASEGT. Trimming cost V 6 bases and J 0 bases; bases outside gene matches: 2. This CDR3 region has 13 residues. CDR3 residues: CASRGTNSYEQYV. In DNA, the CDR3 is TGTGCCAGCAGAGGGACTAACTCCTACGAGCAGTACGTC.

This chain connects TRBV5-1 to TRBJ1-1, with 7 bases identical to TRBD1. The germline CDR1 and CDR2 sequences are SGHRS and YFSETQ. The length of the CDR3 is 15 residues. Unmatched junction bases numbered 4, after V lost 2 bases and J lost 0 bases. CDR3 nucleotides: TGCGCCAGCAGCTTACAGGGGACGATGAACACTGAAGCTTTCTTT. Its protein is CASSLQGTMNTEAFF. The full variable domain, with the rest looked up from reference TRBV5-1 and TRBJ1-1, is KAGVTQTPRYLIKTRGQQVTLSCSPISGHRSVSWYQQTPGQGLQFLFEYFSETQRNKGNFPGRFSGRQFSNSRSEMNVSTLELGDSALYLCASSLQGTMNTEAFFGQGTRLTVV.

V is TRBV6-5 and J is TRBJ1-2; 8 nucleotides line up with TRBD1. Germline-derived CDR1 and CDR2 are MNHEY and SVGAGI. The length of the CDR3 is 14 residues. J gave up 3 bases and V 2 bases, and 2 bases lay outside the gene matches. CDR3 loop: CASSYGTGYYGYTF. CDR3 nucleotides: TGTGCCAGCAGTTACGGGACAGGTTACTATGGCTACACCTTC.

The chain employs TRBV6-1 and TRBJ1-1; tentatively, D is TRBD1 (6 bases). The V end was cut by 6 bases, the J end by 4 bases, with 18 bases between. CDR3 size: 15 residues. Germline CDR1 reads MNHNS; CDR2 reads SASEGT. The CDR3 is CASRGIQGLSTEAFF. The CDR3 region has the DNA TGTGCCAGCAGGGGAATACAGGGTTTGAGCACTGAAGCTTTCTTT.

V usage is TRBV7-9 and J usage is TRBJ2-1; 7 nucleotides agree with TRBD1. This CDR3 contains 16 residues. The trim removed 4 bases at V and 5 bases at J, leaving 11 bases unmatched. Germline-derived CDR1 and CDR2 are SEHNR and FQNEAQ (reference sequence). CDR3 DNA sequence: TGTGCCAGCAGCTCCGGACAGGCGAAATACAACAATGAGCAGTTCTTC. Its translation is CASSSGQAKYNNEQFF.

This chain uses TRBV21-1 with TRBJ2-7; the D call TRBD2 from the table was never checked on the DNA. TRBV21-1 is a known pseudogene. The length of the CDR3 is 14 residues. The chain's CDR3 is CASSTRTSFDEQYF. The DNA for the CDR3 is TGTGCCAGCAGCACACGGACTAGCTTTGACGAGCAGTACTTC.

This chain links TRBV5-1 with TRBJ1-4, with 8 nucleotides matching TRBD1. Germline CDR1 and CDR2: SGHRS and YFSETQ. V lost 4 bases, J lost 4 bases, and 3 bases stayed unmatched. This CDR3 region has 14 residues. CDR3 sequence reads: CASSLQGVNEKLFF. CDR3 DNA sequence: TGCGCCAGCAGCCTACAGGGGGTTAATGAAAAACTGTTTTTT.

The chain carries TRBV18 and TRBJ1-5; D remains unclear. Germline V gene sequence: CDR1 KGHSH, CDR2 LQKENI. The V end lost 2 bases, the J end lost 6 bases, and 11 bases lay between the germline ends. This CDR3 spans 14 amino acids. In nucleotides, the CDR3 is TGTGCCAGCTCACCAGACTCTGGTCCTCAGCCCCAGCATTTT. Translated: CASSPDSGPQPQHF.

The CDR3 nucleotides read TGTGCCAGCAGCTCAAAGACTAGCGGCCCATGGGAGCAGTACTTC. This translates into CASSSKTSGPWEQYF. This chain connects TRBV11-1 to TRBJ2-7; 9 bases fit TRBD2. Trimming took 4 bases from V and 7 from J; bases not matched to a gene: 11. Germline CDR1 is SGHAT and CDR2 is FQDESV (reference sequence). This CDR3 comprises 15 residues. Full variable domain (missing parts from reference TRBV11-1 and TRBJ2-7): EAEVAQSPRYKITEKSQAVAFWCDPISGHATLYWYRQILGQGPELLVQFQDESVVDDSQLPKDRFSAERLKGVDSTLKIQPAELGDSAMYLCASSSKTSGPWEQYFGPGTRLTVT.